This T cell receptor beta chain was retrieved from a study of blood T cell repertoires in COVID-19. Sequenced by immunoSEQ multiplex PCR; TCRdb stores in-frame clones only, minus some. The repertoire holds some 150,000 clones, with about 85% as singletons. This clone was seen just once. Germline V lookup: CDR1 ENHRY, CDR2 SYGVKD. The trim removed 10 bases at V and 4 bases at J, leaving 13 bases unmatched. The CDR3 sequence is 15 residues long. V gene TRBV10-3 combines with J gene TRBJ2-3; 8 nucleotides align to TRBD2. The TCR originated in a man between 60 and 75 years old who had recovered from COVID-19. The source material was peripheral blood. The CDR3, as DNA: TGTGCCAGCCGAGAAGCGGGGGAGCACGCAGATACGCAGTATTTT. Its protein product is CASREAGEHADTQYF.